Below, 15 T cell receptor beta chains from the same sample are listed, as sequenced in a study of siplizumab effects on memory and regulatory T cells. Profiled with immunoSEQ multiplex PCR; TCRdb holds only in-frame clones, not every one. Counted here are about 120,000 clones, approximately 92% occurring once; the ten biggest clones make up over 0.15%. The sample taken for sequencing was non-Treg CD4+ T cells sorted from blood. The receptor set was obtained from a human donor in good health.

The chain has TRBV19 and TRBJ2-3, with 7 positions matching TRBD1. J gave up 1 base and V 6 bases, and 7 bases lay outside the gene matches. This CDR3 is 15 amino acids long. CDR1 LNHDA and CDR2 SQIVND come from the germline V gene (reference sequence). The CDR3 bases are TGTGCCAGTAGCTACCGGGACAGCGGCACAGATACGCAGTATTTT. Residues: CASSYRDSGTDTQYF.

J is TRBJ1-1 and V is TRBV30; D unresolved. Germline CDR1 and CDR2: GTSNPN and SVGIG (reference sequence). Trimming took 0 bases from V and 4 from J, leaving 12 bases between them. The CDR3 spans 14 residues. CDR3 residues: CAWSVSGVSTEAFF. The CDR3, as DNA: TGTGCCTGGAGTGTAAGTGGGGTGTCCACTGAAGCTTTCTTT.

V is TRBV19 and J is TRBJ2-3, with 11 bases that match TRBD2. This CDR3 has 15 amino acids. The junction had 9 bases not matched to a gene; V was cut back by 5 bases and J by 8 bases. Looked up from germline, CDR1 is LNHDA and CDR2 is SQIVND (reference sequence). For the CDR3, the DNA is TGTGCCAGTAGTCCTCGGACTAGCGGGTCCCTTACGCAGTATTTT. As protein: CASSPRTSGSLTQYF. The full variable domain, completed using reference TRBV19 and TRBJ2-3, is DGGITQSPKYLFRKEGQNVTLSCEQNLNHDAMYWYRQDPGQGLRLIYYSQIVNDFQKGDIAEGYSVSREKKESFPLTVTSAQKNPTAFYLCASSPRTSGSLTQYFGPGTRLTVL.

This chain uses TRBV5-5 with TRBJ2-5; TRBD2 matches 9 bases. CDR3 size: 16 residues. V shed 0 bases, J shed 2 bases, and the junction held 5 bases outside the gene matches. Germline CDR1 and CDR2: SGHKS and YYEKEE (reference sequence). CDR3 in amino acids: CASSLAGLASQETQYF. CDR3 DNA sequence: TGTGCCAGCAGCTTGGCCGGACTAGCGTCACAAGAGACCCAGTACTTC.

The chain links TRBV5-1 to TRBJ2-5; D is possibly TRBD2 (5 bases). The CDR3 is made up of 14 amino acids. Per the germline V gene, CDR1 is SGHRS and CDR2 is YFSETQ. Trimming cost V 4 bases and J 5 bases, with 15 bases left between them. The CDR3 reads CASSPTTGKETQYF. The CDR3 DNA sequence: TGCGCCAGCAGCCCCACCACGGGGAAGGAGACCCAGTACTTC.

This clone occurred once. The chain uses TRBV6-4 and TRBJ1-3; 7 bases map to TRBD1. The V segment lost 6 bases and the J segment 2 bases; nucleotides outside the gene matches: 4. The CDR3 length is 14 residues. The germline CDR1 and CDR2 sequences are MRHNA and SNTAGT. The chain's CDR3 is CASSTGEAGNTIYF. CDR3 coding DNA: TGTGCCAGCAGCACAGGGGAGGCTGGAAACACCATATATTTT.

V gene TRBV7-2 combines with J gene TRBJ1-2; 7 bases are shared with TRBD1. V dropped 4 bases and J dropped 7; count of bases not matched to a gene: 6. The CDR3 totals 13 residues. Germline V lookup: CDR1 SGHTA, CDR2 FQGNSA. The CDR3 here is CASSSGGWVGYTF. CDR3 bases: TGTGCCAGCAGCTCAGGGGGGTGGGTTGGCTACACCTTC. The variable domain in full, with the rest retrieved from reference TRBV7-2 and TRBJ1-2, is GAGVSQSPSNKVTEKGKDVELRCDPISGHTALYWYRQSLGQGLEFLIYFQGNSAPDKSGLPSDRFSAERTGGSVSTLTIQRTQQEDSAVYLCASSSGGWVGYTFGSGTRLTVV.

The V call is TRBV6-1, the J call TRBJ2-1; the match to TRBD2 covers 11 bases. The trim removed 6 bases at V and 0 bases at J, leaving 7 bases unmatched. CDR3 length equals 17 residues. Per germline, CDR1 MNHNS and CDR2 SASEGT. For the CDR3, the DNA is TGTGCCAGCAGGGAATTAGCGGGGGGGTTCTCCTACAATGAGCAGTTCTTC. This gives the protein CASRELAGGFSYNEQFF.

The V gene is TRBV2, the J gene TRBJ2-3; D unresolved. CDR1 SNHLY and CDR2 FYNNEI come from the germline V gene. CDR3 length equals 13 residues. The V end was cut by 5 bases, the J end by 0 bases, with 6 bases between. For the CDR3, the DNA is TGTGCCAGCAGTTTGGACAGCACAGATACGCAGTATTTT. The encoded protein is CASSLDSTDTQYF.

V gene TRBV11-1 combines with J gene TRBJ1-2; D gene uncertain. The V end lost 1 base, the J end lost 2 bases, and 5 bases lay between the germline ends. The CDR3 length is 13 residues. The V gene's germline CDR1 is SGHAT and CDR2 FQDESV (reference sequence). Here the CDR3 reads CASSLGGNYGYTF. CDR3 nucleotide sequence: TGTGCCAGCAGCTTAGGCGGAAACTATGGCTACACCTTC.

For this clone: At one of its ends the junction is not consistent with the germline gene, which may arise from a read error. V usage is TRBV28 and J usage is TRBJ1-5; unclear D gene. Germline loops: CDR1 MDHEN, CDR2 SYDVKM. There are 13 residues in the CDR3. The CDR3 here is CAISRRSNQPQHF. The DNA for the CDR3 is TGTGCCATCAGTCGGCGGAGCAATCAGCCCCAGCATTTT.

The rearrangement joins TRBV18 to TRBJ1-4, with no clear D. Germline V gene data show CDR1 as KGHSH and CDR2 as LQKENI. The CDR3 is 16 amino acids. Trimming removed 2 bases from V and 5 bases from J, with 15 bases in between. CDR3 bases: TGTGCCAGCTCACCATGGACCGGAAGCAACAATGAAAAACTGTTTTTT. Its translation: CASSPWTGSNNEKLFF.

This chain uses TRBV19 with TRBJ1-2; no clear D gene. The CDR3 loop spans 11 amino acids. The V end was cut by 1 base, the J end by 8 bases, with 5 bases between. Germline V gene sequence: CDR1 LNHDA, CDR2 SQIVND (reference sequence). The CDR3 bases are TGTGCCAGTAGTATAGGACGGGGCTACACCTTC. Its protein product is CASSIGRGYTF. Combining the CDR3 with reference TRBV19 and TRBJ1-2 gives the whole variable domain DGGITQSPKYLFRKEGQNVTLSCEQNLNHDAMYWYRQDPGQGLRLIYYSQIVNDFQKGDIAEGYSVSREKKESFPLTVTSAQKNPTAFYLCASSIGRGYTFGSGTRLTVV.

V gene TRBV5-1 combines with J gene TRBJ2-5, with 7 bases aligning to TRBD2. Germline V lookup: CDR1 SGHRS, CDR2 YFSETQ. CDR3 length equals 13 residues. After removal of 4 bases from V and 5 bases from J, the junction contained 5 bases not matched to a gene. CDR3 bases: TGCGCCAGCAGCCCCGGGGAGGGTGAGACCCAGTACTTC. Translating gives CASSPGEGETQYF.

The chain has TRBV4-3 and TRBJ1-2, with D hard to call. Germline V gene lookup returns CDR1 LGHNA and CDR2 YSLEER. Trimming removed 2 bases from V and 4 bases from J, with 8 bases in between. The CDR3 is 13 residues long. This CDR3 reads CASSQPGTYGYTF. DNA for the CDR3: TGCGCCAGCAGCCAACCGGGCACCTATGGCTACACCTTC.